The TCR beta chain under discussion was sequenced for a study of monozygotic twins with inflammatory bowel disease. Study-wide findings and caveats: Possibly reflecting limited power, no difference in repertoire similarity was found between concordant and discordant twins. The data offered no way to tell different T cell subtypes apart. Since immunosuppressive treatments differed, patient repertoires may have gained added variability.

The total RNA came straight from whole blood, and T cells were not sorted beforehand. In the case of this clonotype: The antigen is not known.

The CDR3 is made up of 16 amino acids. The germline V gene encodes CDR1 SGHNT and CDR2 YYREEE (reference sequence). From its re-call of the 5' RACE reads, TCRdb lists each CDR3 protein once, without DNA. Its listing shows approximately 150,000 distinct CDR3 sequences. The V gene is TRBV5-4, the J gene TRBJ2-3; TCRdb picks TRBD1, but there is no DNA to check that call. The source of this sequence is a human donor with ulcerative colitis or Crohn's disease, or a healthy co-twin of an affected twin (not recorded which). Source material: blood. CDR3: CASSIPRVEGTDTQYF.